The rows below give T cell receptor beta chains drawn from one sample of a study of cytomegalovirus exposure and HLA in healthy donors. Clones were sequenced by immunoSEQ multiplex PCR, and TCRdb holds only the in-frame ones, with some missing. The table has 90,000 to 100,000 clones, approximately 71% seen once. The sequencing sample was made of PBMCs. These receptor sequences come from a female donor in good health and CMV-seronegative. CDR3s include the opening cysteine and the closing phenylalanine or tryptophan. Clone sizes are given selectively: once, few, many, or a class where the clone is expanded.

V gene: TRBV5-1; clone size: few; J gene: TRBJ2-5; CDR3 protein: CASSSQGQDKETQYF
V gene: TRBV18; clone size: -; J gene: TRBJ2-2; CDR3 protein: CASLTTGLAGGNTGELFF
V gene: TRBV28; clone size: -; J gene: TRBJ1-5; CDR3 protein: CASSLQDSNQPQHF
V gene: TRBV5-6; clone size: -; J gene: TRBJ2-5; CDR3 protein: CASSLGTSGSQETQYF
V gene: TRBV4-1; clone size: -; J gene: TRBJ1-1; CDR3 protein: CASSVYGTGQDTEAFF
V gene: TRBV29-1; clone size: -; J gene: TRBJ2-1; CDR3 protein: CSVGSSSYNEQFF
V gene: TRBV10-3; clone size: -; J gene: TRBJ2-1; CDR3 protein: CAISQGTPLGGEQFF
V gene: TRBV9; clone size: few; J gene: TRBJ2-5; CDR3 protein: CASSVGGSGQGGETQYF
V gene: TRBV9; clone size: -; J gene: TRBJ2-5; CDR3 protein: CASSWTRGGETQYF
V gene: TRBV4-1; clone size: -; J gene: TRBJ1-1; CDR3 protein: CASSPVMGGRGEAFF
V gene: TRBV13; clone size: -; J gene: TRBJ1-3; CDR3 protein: CASSLEGVPGNTIYF
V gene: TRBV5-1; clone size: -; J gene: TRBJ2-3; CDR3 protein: CASSLVGGGTDTQYF
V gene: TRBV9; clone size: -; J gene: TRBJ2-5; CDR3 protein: CASSVAGGPETQYF
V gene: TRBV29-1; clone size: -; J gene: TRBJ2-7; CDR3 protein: CSATRLAGASYEQYF
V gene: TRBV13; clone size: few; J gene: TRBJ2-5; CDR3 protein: CASSPTWEGPGETQYF
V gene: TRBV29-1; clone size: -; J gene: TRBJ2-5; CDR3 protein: CSVLRGGQETQYF
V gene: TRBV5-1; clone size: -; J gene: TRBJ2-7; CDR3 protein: CASSLAGTGGEQYF
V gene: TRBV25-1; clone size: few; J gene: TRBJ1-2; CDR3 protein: CASSDSGDYGYTF
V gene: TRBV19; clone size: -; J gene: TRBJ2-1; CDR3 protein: CASSSRGLAGVTFNEQFF
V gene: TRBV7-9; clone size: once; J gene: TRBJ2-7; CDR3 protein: CASSPTSGSYEQYF
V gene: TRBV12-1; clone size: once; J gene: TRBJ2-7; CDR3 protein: CASSLLPSGSYEQYF
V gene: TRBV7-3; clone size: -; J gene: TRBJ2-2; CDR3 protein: CASSARTSSLAGELFF